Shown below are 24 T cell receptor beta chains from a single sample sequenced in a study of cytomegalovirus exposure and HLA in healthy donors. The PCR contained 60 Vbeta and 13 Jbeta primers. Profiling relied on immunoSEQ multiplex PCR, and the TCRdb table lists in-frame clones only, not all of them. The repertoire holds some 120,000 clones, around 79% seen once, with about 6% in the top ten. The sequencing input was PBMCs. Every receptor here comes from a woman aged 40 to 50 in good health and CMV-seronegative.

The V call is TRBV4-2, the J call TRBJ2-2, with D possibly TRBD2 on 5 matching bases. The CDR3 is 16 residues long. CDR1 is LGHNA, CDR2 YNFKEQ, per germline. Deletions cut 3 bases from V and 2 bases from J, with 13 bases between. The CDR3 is CASSQSPGVNTGELFF. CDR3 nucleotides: TGTGCCAGCAGCCAGTCACCCGGGGTCAACACCGGGGAGCTGTTTTTT.

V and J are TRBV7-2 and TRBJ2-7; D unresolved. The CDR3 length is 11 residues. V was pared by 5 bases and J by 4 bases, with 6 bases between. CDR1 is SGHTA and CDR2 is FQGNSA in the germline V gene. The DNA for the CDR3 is TGTGCCAGCAGCGTTATGTACGAGCAGTACTTC. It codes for CASSVMYEQYF.

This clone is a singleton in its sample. Here the CDR3 reads CASSYRGSGNTIYF. CDR3 nucleotides: TGTGCCAGCAGCTATAGGGGCTCCGGAAACACCATATATTTT. The genes are TRBV27 and TRBJ1-3, with D possibly matching TRBD1 (5 bases). Germline V gene sequence: CDR1 MNHEY, CDR2 SMNVEV (reference sequence). With 6 bases removed from V and 4 bases from J, the gap between germline ends came to 13 bases. This CDR3 has 14 residues.

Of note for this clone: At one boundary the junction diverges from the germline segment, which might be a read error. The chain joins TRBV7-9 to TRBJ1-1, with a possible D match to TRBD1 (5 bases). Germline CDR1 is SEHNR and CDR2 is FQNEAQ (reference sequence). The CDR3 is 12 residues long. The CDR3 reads CSSRSGGTEAFF. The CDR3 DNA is TGTTCCAGCCGATCCGGGGGCACTGAAGCTTTCTTT.

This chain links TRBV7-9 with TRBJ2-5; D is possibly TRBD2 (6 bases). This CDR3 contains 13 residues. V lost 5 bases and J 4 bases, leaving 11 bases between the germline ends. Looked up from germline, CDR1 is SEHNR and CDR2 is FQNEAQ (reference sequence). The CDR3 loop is CASSLRLGETQYF. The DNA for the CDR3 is TGTGCCAGCAGCCTCAGACTAGGAGAGACCCAGTACTTC.

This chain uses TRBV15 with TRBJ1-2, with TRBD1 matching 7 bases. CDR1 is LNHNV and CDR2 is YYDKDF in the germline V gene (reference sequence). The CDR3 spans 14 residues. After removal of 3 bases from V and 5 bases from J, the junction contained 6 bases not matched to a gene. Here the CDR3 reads CATSRETGTYGYTF. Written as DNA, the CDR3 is TGTGCCACCAGCAGGGAGACAGGGACTTATGGCTACACCTTC.

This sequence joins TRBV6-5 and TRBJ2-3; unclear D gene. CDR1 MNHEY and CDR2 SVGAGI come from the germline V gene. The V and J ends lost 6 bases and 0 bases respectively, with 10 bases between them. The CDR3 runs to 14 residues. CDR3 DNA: TGTGCCAGCAGCCCAGTGAGGAGCACAGATACGCAGTATTTT. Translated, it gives CASSPVRSTDTQYF.

CDR3 nucleotide sequence: TGCGCCAGCGGCCGCCAATTGGTTGGGGCCGGCAATAGCAATCAGCCCCAGCATTTT. It encodes CASGRQLVGAGNSNQPQHF. V usage is TRBV4-1 and J usage is TRBJ1-5; possible D gene TRBD1, 5 bases. The germline CDR1 and CDR2 sequences are MGHRA and YSYEKL. The V gene lost 8 bases and the J gene lost 0 bases, with 26 bases spanning the gap. This CDR3 spans 19 amino acids.

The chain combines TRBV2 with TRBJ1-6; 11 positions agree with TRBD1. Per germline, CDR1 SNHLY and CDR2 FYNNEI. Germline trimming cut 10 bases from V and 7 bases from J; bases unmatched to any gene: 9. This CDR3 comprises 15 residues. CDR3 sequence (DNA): TGTGCCACCTCAGGGACAGGGGGAGGAAATTCACCCCTCCACTTT. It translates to CATSGTGGGNSPLHF.

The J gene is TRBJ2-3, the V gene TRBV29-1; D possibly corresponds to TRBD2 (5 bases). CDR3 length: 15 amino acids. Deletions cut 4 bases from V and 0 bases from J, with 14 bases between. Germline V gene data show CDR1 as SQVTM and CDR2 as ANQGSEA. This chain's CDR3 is CSVVGTQRSTDTQYF. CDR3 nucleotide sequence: TGCAGCGTTGTGGGTACCCAGCGGAGCACAGATACGCAGTATTTT.

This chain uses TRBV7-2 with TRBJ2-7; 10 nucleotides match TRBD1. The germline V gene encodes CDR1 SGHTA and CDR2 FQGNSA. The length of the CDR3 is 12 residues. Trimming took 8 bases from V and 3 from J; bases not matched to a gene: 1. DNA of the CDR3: TGTGCCAGCGGACAGGGGGGCTACGAGCAGTACTTC. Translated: CASGQGGYEQYF.

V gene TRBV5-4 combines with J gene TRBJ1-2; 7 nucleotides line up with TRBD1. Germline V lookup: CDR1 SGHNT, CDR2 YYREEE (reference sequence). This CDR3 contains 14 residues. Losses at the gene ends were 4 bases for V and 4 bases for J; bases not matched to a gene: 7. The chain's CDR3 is CASSIDRAGYGYTF. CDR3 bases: TGTGCCAGCAGCATAGACAGGGCGGGCTATGGCTACACCTTC.

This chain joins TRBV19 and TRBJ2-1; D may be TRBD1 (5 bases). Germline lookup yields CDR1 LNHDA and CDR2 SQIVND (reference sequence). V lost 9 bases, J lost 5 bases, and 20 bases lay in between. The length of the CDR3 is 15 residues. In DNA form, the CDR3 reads TGTGCCAGCTCCGGAAGACATGCAGGGAACAATGAGCAGTTCTTC. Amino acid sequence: CASSGRHAGNNEQFF.

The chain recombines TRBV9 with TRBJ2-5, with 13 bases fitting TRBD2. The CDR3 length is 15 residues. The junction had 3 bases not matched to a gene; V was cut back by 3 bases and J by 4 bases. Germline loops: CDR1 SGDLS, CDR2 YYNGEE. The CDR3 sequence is CASSGTSGRGETQYF. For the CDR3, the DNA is TGTGCCAGCAGCGGTACTAGCGGGAGGGGAGAGACCCAGTACTTC.

CDR3: CASSQTVPTDTQYF. CDR3 in DNA: TGTGCCAGCAGTCAGACAGTGCCCACAGATACGCAGTATTTT. This rearrangement joins TRBV28 to TRBJ2-3, with a possible D match to TRBD1 (5 bases). This CDR3 has 14 amino acids. The germline V gene encodes CDR1 MDHEN and CDR2 SYDVKM. Between the trimmed V and J ends, which lost 5 bases and 2 bases, there was a span of 11 bases.

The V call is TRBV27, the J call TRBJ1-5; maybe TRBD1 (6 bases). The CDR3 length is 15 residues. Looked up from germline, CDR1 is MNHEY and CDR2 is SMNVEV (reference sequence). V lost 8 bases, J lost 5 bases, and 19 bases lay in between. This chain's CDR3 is CASAAATGTYQPQHF. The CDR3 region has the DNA TGTGCCAGCGCTGCGGCGACAGGAACCTATCAGCCCCAGCATTTT.

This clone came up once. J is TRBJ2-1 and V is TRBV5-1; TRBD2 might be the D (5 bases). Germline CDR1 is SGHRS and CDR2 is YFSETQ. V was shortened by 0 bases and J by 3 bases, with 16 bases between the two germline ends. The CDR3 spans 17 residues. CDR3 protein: CASSLVPLAGRYNEQFF. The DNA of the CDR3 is TGCGCCAGCAGCTTGGTACCCCTGGCGGGCCGCTACAATGAGCAGTTCTTC.

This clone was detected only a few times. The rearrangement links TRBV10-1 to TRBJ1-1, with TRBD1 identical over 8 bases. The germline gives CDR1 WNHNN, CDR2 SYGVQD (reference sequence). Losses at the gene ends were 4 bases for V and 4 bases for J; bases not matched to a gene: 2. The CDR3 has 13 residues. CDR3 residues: CASSGQGATEAFF. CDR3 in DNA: TGCGCCAGCAGTGGTCAGGGGGCCACTGAAGCTTTCTTT.

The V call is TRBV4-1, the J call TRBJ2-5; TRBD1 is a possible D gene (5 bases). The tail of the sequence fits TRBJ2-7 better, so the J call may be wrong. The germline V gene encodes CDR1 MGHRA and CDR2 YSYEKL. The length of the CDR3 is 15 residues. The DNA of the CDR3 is TGCGCCAGCAGCCAAGCCTGGACACGGAACTACGAGCAGTACTTC. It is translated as CASSQAWTRNYEQYF.

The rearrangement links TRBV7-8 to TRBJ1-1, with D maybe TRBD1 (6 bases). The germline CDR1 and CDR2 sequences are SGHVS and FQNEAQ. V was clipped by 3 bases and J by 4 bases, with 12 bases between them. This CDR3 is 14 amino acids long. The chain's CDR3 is CASSFSGDRTEAFF. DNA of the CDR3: TGTGCCAGCAGCTTCTCAGGGGACCGCACTGAAGCTTTCTTT.

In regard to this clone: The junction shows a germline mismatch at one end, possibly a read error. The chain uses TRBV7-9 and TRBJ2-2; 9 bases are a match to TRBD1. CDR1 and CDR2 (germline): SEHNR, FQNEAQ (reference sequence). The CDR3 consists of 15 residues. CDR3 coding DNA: TGTTCCAGCAGCGGACCCGGGACAGGGACCGGGGAGCTGTTTTTT. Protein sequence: CSSSGPGTGTGELFF. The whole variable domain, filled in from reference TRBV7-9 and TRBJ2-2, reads DTGVSQNPRHKITKRGQNVTFRCDPISEHNRLYWYRQTLGQGPEFLTYFQNEAQLEKSRLLSDRFSAERPKGSFSTLEIQRTEQGDSAMYLCSSSGPGTGTGELFFGEGSRLTVL.

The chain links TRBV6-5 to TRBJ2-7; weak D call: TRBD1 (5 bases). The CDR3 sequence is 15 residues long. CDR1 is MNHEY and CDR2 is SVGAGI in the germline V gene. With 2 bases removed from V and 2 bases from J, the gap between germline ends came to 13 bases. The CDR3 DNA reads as TGTGCCAGCAGTTACGTTGGGGCAGGTACCTACGAGCAGTACTTC. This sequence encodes CASSYVGAGTYEQYF.

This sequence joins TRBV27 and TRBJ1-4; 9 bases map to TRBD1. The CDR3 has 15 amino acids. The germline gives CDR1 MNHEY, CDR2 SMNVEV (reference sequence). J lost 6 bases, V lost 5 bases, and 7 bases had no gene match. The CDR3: CASSIQGARDEKLFF. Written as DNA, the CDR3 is TGTGCCAGCAGTATACAGGGGGCAAGGGATGAAAAACTGTTTTTT.

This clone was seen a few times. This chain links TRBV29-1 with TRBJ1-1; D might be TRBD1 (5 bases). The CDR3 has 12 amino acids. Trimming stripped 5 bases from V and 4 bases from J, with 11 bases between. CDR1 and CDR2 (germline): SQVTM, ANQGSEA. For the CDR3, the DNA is TGCAGCGTTTTGGGGGGTTTCACTGAAGCTTTCTTT. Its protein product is CSVLGGFTEAFF.